This T cell receptor (beta chain) was observed in a study of T cell repertoires in cytomegalovirus infection. Study-wide background: CMV infection together with matching HLA type was indicated by public TCR beta signatures.

Concerning this clonotype itself: Its antigen is not known.

CDR1 is DFQATT and CDR2 is SNEGSKA in the germline V gene (reference sequence). Trimming stripped 3 bases from V and 3 bases from J, with 14 bases between. This CDR3 has 14 amino acids. Points from the study as a whole: The study found HLA-C-restricted CMV-specific TCR beta clonotypes dominating the ex vivo response.

One entry per CDR3 protein results from TCRdb running MiXCR on the reads. The profile shows some 680,000 distinct CDR3 sequences, roughly 36% of them singletons. The source of this sequence is a human donor in good health (CMV status not recorded). Some clones in this sample may be carry-over from other donors' samples. Sequencing was carried out using PBMCs. This chain joins TRBV20-1 and TRBJ1-2; D possibly corresponds to TRBD1 (5 bases). CDR3 in DNA: TGCAGTGCTAGCGAACCAGGGAAATACTATGGCTACACCTTC. This sequence encodes CSASEPGKYYGYTF.